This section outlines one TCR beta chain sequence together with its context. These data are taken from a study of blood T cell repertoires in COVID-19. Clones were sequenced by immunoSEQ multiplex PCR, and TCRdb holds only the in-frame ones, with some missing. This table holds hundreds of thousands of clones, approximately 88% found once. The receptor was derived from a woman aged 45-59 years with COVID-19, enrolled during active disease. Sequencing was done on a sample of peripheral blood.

The CDR3 loop is CASSLGEPTYEQYF. CDR3 DNA sequence: TGTGCCAGCAGCTTAGGGGAGCCTACCTACGAGCAGTACTTC. The chain recombines TRBV7-9 with TRBJ2-7; D possibly corresponds to TRBD2 (5 bases). Germline V gives CDR1 SEHNR, CDR2 FQNEAQ (reference sequence). V was clipped by 1 base and J by 2 bases, with 9 bases between them. The CDR3 runs 14 residues. Looking up the rest from reference TRBV7-9 and TRBJ2-7 gives the full variable domain: DTGVSQNPRHKITKRGQNVTFRCDPISEHNRLYWYRQTLGQGPEFLTYFQNEAQLEKSRLLSDRFSAERPKGSFSTLEIQRTEQGDSAMYLCASSLGEPTYEQYFGPGTRLTVT.